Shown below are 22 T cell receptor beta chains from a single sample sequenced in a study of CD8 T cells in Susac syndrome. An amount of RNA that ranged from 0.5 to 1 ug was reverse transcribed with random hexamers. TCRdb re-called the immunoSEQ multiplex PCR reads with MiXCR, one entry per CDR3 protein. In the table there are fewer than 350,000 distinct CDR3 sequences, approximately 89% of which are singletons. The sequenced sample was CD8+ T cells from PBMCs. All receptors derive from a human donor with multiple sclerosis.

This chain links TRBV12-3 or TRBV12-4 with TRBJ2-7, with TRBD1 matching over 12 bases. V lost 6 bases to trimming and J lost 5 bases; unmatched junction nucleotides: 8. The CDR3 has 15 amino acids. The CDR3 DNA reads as TGTGCCAGCAGCCCCCTTGGGACAGGGGGCCACGAGCAGTACTTC. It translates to CASSPLGTGGHEQYF.

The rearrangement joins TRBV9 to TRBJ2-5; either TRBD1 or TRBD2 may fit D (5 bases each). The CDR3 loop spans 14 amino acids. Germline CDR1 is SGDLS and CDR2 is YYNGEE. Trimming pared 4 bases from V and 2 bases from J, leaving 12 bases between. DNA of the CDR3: TGTGCCAGCAGCCACGGGGCCATACAAGAGACCCAGTACTTC. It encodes CASSHGAIQETQYF.

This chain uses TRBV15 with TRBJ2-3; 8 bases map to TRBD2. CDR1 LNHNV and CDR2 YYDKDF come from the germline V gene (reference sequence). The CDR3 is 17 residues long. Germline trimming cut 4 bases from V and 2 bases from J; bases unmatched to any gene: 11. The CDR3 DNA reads TGTGCCACCAGCACGAGGACTAGCCACGACCTCACAGATACGCAGTATTTT. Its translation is CATSTRTSHDLTDTQYF.

The CDR3 spells CASSQDPGPEQYF. DNA of the CDR3: TGTGCCAGCAGCCAAGATCCGGGGCCCGAGCAGTACTTC. J is TRBJ2-7 and V is TRBV14; D tentatively fits TRBD1 or TRBD2 (5 bases each). V was trimmed by 0 bases and J by 6 bases, leaving 9 bases between them. The V gene's germline CDR1 is SGHDN and CDR2 FVKESK. The CDR3 is 13 amino acids.

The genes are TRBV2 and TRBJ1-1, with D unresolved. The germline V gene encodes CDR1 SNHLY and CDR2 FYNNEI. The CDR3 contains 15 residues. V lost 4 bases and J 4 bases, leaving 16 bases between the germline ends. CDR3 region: CASSGLQMSGTEAFF. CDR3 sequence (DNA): TGTGCCAGCAGTGGTTTACAGATGAGTGGCACTGAAGCTTTCTTT.

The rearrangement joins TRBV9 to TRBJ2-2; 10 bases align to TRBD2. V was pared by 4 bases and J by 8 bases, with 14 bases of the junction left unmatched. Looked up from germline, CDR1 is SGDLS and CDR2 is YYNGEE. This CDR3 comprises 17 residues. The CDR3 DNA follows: TGTGCCAGCAGCCCAGCGACGGGGCTAGCGGGAGCGGGGGAGCTGTTTTTT. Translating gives CASSPATGLAGAGELFF.

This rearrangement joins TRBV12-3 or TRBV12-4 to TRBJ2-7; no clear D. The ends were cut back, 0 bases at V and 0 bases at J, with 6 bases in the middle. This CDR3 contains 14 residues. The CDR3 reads CASSLAGNSYEQYF. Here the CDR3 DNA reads TGTGCCAGCAGTTTAGCGGGGAACTCCTACGAGCAGTACTTC.

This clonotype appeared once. The DNA of the CDR3 is TGTGCCAGCAGCTTTAAGGGGGCTTTGGCCACTGAAGCTTTCTTT. Residues: CASSFKGALATEAFF. This chain links TRBV5-6 with TRBJ1-1, with 7 bases identical to TRBD1. CDR1 is SGHDT, CDR2 YYEEEE, per germline. V was pared by 2 bases and J by 4 bases, with 8 bases of the junction left unmatched. The CDR3 runs to 15 residues.

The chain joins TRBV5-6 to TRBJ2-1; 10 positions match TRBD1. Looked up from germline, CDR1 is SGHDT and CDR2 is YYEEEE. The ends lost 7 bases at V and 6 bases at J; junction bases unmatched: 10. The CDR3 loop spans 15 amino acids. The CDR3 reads CASLPGQGMSNEQFF. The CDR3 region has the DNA TGTGCCAGCCTACCGGGACAGGGGATGAGCAATGAGCAGTTCTTC.

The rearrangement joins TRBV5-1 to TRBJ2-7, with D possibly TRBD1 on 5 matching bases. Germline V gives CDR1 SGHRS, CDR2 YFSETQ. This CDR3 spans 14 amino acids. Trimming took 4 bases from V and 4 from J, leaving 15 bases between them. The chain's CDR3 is CASSPYTGPYEQYF. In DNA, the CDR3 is TGCGCCAGCAGCCCTTACACAGGACCATACGAGCAGTACTTC.

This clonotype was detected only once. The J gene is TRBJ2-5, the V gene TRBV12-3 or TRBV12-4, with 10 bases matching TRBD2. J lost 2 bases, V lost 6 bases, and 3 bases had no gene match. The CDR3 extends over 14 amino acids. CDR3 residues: CASRGLANQETQYF. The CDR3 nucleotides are TGTGCCAGCAGGGGACTAGCGAATCAAGAGACCCAGTACTTC.

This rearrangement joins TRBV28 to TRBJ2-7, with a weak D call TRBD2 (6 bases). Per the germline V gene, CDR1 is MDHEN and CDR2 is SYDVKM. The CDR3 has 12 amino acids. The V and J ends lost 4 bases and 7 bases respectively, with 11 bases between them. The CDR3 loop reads CASSSGGWEQYF. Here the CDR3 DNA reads TGTGCCAGCAGTTCCGGGGGTTGGGAGCAGTACTTC.

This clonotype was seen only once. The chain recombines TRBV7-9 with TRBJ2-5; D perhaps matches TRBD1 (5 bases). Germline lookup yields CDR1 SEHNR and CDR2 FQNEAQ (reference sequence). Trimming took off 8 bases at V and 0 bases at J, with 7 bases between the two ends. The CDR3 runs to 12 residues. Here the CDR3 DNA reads TGTGCCAGCGCCAGGGACCAAGAGACCCAGTACTTC. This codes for CASARDQETQYF.

The CDR3 sequence is CATLRGLNTEAFF. The CDR3 DNA is TGTGCCACACTAAGAGGGTTGAACACTGAAGCTTTCTTT. This chain joins TRBV7-9 and TRBJ1-1; no definite D call. The CDR3 extends over 13 amino acids. The V and J ends lost 10 bases and 0 bases respectively, with 12 bases between them. CDR1 SEHNR and CDR2 FQNEAQ come from the germline V gene (reference sequence).

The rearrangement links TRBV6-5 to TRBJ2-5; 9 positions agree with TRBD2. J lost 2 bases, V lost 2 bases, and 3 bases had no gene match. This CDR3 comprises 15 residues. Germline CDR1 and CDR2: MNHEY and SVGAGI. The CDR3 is CASSYAAGGQETQYF. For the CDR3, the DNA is TGTGCCAGCAGTTACGCAGCGGGAGGACAAGAGACCCAGTACTTC.

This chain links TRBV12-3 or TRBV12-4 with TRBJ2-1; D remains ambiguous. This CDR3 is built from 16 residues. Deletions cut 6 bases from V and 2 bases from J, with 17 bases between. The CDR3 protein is CASRPGRRGPYNEQFF. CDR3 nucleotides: TGTGCCAGCAGACCCGGGCGGCGAGGACCCTACAATGAGCAGTTCTTC.

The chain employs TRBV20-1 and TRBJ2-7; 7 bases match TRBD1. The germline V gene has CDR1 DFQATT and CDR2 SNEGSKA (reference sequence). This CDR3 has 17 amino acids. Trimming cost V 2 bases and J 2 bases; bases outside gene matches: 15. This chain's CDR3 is CSARSSRGDRDPYEQYF. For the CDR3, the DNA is TGCAGTGCTAGATCGTCACGGGGAGACAGGGACCCCTACGAGCAGTACTTC.

This CDR3 is CASSLTSGLDTQYF. The CDR3, as DNA: TGTGCCAGCAGCTTGACTAGCGGCCTTGATACGCAGTATTTT. V gene TRBV7-2 combines with J gene TRBJ2-3, with 9 bases aligning to TRBD2. Germline V lookup: CDR1 SGHTA, CDR2 FQGNSA. CDR3 size: 14 residues. V gave up 3 bases and J gave up 6 bases; unmatched junction bases: 4.

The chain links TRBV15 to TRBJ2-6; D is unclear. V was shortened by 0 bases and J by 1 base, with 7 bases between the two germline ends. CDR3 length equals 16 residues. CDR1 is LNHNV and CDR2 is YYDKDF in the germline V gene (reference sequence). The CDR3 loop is CATSRDLESGANVLTF. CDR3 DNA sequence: TGTGCCACCAGCAGAGACCTGGAATCTGGGGCCAACGTCCTGACTTTC.

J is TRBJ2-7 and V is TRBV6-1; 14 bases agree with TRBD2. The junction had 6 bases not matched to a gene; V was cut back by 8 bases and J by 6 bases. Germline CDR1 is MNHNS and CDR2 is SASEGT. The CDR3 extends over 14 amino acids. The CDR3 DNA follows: TGTGCCAGCTCGCCGACTAGCGGGAGGGGCGAGCAGTACTTC. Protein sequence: CASSPTSGRGEQYF.

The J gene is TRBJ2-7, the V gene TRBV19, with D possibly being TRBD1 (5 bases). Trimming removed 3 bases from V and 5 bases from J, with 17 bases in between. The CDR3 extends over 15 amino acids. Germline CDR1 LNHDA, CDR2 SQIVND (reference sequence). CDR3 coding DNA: TGTGCCAGTAGTATTGGGGCAGGGTACGGACACGAGCAGTACTTC. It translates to CASSIGAGYGHEQYF.

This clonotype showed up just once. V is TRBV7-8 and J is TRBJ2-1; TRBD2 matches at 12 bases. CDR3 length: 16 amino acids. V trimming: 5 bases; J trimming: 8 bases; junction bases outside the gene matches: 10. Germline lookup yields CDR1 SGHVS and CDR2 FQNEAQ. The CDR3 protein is CASSASSGGAGHEQFF. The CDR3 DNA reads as TGTGCCAGCAGCGCCTCTAGCGGGGGGGCAGGCCATGAGCAGTTCTTC.